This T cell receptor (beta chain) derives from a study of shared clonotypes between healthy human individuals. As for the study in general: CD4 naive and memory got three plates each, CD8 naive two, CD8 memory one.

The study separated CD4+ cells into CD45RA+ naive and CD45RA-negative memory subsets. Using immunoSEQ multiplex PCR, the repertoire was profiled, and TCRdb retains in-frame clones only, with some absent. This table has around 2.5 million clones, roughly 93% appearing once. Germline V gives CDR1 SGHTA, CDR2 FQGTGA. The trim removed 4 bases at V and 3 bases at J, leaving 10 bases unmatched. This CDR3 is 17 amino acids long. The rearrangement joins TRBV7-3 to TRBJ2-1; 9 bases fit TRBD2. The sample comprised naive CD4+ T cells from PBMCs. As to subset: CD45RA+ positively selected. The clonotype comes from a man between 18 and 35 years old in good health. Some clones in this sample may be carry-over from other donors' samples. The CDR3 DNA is TGTGCCAGCAGCTCCCGGCCTAGCGGGGCAAACTACAATGAGCAGTTCTTC. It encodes CASSSRPSGANYNEQFF.